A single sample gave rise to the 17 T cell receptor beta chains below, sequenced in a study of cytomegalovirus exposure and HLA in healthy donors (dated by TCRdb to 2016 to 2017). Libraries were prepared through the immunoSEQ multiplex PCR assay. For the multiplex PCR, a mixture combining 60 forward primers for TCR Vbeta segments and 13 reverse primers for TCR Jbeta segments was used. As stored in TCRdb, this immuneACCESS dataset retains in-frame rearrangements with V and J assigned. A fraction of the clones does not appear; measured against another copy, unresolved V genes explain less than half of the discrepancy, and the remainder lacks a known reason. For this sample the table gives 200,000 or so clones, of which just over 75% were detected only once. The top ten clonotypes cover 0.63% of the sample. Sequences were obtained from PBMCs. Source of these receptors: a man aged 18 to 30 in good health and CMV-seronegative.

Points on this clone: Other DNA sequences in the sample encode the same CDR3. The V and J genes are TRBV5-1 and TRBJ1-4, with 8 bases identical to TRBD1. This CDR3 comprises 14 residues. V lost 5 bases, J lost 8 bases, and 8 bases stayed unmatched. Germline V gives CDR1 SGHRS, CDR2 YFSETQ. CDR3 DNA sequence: TGCGCCAGCAGTTCTGGACAGGGCGGAGAAAAACTGTTTTTT. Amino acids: CASSSGQGGEKLFF.

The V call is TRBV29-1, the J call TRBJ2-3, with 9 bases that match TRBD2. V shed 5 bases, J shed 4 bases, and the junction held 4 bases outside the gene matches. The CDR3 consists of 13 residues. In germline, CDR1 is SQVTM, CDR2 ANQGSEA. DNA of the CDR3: TGCAGCGTTAAGAGGACTAGCGCAGATACGCAGTATTTT. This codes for CSVKRTSADTQYF.

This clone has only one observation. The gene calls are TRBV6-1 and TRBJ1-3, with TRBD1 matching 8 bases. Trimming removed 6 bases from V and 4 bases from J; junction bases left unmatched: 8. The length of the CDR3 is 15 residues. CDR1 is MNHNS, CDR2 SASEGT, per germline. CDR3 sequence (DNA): TGTGCCAGCAGAAGATACAGGGGGGAAGGAAACACCATATATTTT. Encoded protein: CASRRYRGEGNTIYF.

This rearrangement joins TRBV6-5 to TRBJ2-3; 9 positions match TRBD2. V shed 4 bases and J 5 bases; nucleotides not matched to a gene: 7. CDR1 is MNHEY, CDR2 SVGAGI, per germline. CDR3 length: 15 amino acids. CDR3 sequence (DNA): TGTGCCAGCAGTTTCTTAGCGGGAGTCGTAGATACGCAGTATTTT. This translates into CASSFLAGVVDTQYF.

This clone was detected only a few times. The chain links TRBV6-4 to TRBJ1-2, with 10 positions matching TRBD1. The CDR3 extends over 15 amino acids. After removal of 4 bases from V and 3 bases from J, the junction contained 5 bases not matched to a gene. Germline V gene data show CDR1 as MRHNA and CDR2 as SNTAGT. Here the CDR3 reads CASSVTGGSDYGYTF. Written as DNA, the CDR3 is TGTGCCAGCAGTGTGACAGGGGGCTCGGACTATGGCTACACCTTC.

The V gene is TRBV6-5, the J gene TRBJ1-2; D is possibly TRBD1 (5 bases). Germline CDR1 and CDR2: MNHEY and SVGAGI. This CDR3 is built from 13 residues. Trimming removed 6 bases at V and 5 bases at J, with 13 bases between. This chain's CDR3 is CASSLDSNYGYTF. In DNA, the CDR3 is TGTGCCAGCAGCCTAGACAGTAATTATGGCTACACCTTC.

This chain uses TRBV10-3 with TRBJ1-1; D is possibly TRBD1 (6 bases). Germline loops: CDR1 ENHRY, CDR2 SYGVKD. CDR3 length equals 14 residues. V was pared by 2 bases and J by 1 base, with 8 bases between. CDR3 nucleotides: TGTGCCATCAGTGAGCGGGGGGCGAACACTGAAGCTTTCTTT. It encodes CAISERGANTEAFF.

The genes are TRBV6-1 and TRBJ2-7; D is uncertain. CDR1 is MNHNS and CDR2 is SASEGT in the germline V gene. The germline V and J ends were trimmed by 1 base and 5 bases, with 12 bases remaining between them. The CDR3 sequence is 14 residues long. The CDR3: CASSEDNLVDEQYF. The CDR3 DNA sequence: TGTGCCAGCAGTGAAGACAATCTGGTGGACGAGCAGTACTTC.

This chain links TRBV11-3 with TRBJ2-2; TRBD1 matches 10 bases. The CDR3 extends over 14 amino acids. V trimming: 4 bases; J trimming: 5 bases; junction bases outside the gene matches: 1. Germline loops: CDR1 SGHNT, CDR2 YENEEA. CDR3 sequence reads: CASSSDRGTGELFF. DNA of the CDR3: TGTGCCAGCAGCTCGGACAGGGGGACCGGGGAGCTGTTTTTT.

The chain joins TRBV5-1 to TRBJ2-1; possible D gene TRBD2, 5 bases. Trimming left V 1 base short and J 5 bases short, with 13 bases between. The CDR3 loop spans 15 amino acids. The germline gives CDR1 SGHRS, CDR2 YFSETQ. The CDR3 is CASSLRPSGDNEQFF. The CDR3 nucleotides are TGCGCCAGCAGCTTGAGGCCCAGCGGAGACAATGAGCAGTTCTTC.

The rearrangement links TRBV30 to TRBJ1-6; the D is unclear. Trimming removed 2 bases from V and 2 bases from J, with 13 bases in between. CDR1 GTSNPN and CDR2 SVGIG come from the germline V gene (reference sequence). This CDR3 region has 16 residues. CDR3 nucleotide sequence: TGTGCCTGGAGTCCATGGGAGGGCACCTATAATTCACCCCTCCACTTT. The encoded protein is CAWSPWEGTYNSPLHF.

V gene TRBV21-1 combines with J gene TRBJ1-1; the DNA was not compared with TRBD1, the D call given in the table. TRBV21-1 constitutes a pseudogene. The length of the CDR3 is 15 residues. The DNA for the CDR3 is TGTGCCAGCAGCAAAGTCCAGGCCTATTGTCCTGAAGCTTTCTTT. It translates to CASSKVQAYCPEAFF.

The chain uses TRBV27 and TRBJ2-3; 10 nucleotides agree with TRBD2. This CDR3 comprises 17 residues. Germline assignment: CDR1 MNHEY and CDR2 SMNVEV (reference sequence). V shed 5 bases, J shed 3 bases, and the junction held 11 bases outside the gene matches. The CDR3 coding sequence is TGTGCCAGCAGTGTAGCGGGAGGCCGGCCTAGGACAGATACGCAGTATTTT. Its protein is CASSVAGGRPRTDTQYF.

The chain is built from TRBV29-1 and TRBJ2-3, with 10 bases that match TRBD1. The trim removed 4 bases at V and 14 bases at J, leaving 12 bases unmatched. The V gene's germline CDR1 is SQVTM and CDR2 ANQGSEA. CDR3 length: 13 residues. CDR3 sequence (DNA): TGCAGCGTTGTGATCCGGGACAGGGGAGGCCCGTATTTT. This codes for CSVVIRDRGGPYF.

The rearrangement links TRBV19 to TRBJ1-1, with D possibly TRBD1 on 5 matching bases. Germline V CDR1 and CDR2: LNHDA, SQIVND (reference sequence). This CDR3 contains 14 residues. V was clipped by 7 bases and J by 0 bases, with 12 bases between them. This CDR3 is CASTEGLMNTEAFF. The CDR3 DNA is TGTGCCAGTACCGAGGGACTGATGAACACTGAAGCTTTCTTT.

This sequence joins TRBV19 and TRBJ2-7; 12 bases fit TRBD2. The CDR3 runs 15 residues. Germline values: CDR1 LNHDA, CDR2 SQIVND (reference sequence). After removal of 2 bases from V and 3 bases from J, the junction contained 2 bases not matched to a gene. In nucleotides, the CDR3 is TGTGCCAGTAGTATAACGACTAGCGGGAGCTACGAGCAGTACTTC. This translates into CASSITTSGSYEQYF.

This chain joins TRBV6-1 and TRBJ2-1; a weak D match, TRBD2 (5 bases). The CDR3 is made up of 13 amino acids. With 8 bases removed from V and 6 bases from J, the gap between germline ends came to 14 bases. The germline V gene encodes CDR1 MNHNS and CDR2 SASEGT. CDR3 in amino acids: CASGLPGSNEQFF. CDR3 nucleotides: TGTGCCAGCGGGTTGCCGGGGTCCAATGAGCAGTTCTTC.